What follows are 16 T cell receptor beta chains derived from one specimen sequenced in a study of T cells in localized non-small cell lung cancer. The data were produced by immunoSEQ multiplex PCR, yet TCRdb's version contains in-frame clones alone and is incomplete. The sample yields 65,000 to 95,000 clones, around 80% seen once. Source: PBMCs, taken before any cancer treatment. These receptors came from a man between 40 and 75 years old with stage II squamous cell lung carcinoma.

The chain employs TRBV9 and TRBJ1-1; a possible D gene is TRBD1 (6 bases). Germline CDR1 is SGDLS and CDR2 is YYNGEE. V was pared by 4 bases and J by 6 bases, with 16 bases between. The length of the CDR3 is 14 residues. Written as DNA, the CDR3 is TGTGCCAGCAGCCTCGCCCCAGGGGACGCTGAAGCTTTCTTT. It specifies CASSLAPGDAEAFF.

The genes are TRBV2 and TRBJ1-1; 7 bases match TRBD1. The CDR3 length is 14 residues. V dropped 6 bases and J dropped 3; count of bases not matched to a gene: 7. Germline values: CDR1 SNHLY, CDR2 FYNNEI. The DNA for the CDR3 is TGTGCCAGCAGACAACAGGGGATGGACACTGAAGCTTTCTTT. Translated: CASRQQGMDTEAFF. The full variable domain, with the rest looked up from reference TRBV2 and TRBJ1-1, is EPEVTQTPSHQVTQMGQEVILRCVPISNHLYFYWYRQILGQKVEFLVSFYNNEISEKSEIFDDQFSVERPDGSNFTLKIRSTKLEDSAMYFCASRQQGMDTEAFFGQGTRLTVV.

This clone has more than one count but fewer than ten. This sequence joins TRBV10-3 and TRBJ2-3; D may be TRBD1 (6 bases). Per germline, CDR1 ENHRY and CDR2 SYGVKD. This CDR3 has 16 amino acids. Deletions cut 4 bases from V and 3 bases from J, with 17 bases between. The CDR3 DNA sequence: TGTGCCATCAGTGTAAACAACAGGGCGCCTACAGATACGCAGTATTTT. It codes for CAISVNNRAPTDTQYF.

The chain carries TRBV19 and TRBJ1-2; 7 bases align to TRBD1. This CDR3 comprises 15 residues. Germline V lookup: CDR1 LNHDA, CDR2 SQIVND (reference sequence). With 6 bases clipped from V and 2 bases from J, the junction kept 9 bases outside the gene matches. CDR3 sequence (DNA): TGTGCCAGTAGCCCCGTCTCAGGGGGGAACTATGGCTACACCTTC. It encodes CASSPVSGGNYGYTF.

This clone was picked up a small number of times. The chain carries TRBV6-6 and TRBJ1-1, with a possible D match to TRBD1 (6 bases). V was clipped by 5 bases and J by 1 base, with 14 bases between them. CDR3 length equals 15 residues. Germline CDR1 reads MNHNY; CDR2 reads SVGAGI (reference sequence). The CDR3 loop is CASSRRGGWNTEAFF. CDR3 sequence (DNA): TGTGCCAGCAGTAGAAGAGGGGGGTGGAACACTGAAGCTTTCTTT.

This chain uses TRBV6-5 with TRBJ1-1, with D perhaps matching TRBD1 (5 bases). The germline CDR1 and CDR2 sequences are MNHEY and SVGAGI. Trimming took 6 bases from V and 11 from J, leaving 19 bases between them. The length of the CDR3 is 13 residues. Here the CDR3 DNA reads TGTGCCAGCAGCCCTCCCTGGGGCAACCGGGCTTTCTTT. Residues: CASSPPWGNRAFF.

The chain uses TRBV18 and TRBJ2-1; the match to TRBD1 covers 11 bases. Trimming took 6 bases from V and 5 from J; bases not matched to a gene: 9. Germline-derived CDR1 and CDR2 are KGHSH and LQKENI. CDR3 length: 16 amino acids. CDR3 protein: CASSPPGQGANNEQFF. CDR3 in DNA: TGTGCCAGCTCGCCTCCCGGACAGGGGGCTAACAATGAGCAGTTCTTC.

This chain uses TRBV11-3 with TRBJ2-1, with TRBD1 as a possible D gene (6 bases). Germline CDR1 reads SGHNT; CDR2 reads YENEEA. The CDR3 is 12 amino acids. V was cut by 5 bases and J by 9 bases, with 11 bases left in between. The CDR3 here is CASSAQGVEQFF. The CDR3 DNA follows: TGTGCCAGCAGCGCACAGGGCGTTGAGCAGTTCTTC. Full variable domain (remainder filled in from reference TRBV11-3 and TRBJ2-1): EAGVVQSPRYKIIEKKQPVAFWCNPISGHNTLYWYLQNLGQGPELLIRYENEEAVDDSQLPKDRFSAERLKGVDSTLKIQPAELGDSAVYLCASSAQGVEQFFGPGTRLTVL.

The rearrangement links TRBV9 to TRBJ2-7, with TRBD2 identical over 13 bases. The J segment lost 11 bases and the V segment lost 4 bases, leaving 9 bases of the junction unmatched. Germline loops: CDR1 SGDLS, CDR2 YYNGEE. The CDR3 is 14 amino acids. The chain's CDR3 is CASSPSTSGRLKYF. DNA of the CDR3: TGTGCCAGCAGCCCCTCGACTAGCGGGAGGTTAAAGTACTTC.

The CDR3 is CASSPRQGNTGELFF. CDR3 DNA: TGTGCCAGCAGCCCGCGACAGGGGAACACCGGGGAGCTGTTTTTT. V gene TRBV5-5 combines with J gene TRBJ2-2; 7 bases fit TRBD1. The V gene's germline CDR1 is SGHKS and CDR2 YYEKEE (reference sequence). The V gene end was trimmed by 4 bases and the J gene end by 1 base; junction bases not matched to a gene: 4. The length of the CDR3 is 15 residues.

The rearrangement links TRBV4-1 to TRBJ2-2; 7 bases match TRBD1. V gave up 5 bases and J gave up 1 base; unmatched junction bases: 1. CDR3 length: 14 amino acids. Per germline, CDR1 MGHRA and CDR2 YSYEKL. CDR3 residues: CASSWDRNTGELFF. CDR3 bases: TGCGCCAGCAGCTGGGACAGGAACACCGGGGAGCTGTTTTTT.

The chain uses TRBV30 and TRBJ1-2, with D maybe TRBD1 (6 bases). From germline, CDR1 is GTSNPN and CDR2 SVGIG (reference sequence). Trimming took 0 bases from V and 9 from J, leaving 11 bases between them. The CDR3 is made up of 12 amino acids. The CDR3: CAWSVETGRYTF. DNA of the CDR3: TGTGCCTGGAGTGTAGAGACAGGCCGCTACACCTTC.

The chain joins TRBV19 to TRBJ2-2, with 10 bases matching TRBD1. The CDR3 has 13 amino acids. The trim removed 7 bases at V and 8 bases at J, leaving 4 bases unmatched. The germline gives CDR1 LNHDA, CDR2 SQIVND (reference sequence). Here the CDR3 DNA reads TGTGCCAGTATTTGGGACAGGGGAGGGGAGCTGTTTTTT. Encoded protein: CASIWDRGGELFF. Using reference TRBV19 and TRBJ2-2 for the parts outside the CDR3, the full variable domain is DGGITQSPKYLFRKEGQNVTLSCEQNLNHDAMYWYRQDPGQGLRLIYYSQIVNDFQKGDIAEGYSVSREKKESFPLTVTSAQKNPTAFYLCASIWDRGGELFFGEGSRLTVL.

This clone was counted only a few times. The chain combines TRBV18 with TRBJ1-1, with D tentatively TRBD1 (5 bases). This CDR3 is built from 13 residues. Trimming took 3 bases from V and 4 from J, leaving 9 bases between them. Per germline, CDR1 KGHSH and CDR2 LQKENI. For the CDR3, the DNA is TGTGCCAGCTCACCGAACGGGGGCACTGAAGCTTTCTTT. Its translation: CASSPNGGTEAFF.

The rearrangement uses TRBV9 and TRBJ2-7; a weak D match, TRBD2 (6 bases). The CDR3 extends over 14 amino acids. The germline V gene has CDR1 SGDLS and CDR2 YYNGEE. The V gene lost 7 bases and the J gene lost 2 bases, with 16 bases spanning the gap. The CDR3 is CASPGGGDAYEQYF. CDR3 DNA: TGTGCCAGCCCCGGTGGAGGGGACGCCTACGAGCAGTACTTC.

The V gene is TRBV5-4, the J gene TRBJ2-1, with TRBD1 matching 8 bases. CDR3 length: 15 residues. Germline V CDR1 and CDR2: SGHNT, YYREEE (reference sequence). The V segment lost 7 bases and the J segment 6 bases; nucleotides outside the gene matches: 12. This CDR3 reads CASGDRQGLFNEQFF. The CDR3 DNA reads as TGTGCCAGCGGGGACCGACAGGGGTTGTTCAATGAGCAGTTCTTC.